The T cell receptor beta chain described here comes from a study of blood T cells in healthy people across ages. Trimming left V 6 bases short and J 10 bases short, with 22 bases between. Germline V gene sequence: CDR1 ENHRY, CDR2 SYGVKD. This CDR3 comprises 15 residues. Study-wide results and caveats: Unsorted PBMCs prevented conclusive naive versus antigen-experienced comparison.

This clonotype was seen repeatedly, ten times or more. Its cognate antigen is unknown. A second PCR of about 7 to 12 cycles used a sample-barcoded 5' primer and a J-beta primer mix. TCRdb analysed the 5' RACE reads with MiXCR anew, one entry per CDR3 protein. Here the sample spans some 640,000 distinct CDR3 sequences, around 31% being singletons. Every donor gave around 10 milliliters of peripheral blood. Per sample, no less than 5 micrograms of total RNA were extracted. What was sequenced was blood. The chain has TRBV10-3 and TRBJ2-1; D is uncertain. The TCR sequence derives from a woman older than 75 in good health. CDR3 amino acids: CAIRLSNGTSREQFF. The CDR3 bases are TGTGCCATCAGACTATCTAACGGAACAAGCAGGGAGCAGTTCTTC.